The entry below describes one TCR beta chain. This specimen belongs to a study of blood T cell repertoires in COVID-19. Repertoires were generated with immunoSEQ multiplex PCR, while TCRdb's copy carries only in-frame clones and drops some. The sample records 300,000 to 400,000 clones, about 87% being singletons. The source is a woman in her fifties or sixties with COVID-19, enrolled during active disease. Material: peripheral blood.

Here the CDR3 reads CSVTLLNTEAFF. CDR3 in DNA: TGCAGCGTTACTCTCTTGAACACTGAAGCTTTCTTT. This rearrangement joins TRBV29-1 to TRBJ1-1, with D unclear. The CDR3 sequence is 12 residues long. V was clipped by 5 bases and J by 0 bases, with 7 bases between them. From germline, CDR1 is SQVTM and CDR2 ANQGSEA.